The source of this T cell receptor (beta chain) is a study of regulatory T cells in long-lasting Graves disease. Points from the study as a whole: Persistent disease favored TRBV28, TRBJ1-2 and TRBJ2-5.

The time point is: newly diagnosed GD, antithyroid drugs for less than 3 months. PBMC-derived RNA was used for the TCR library. Comments on this clonotype: Its target is not known.

Arm-PCR with iRepertoire HTBI primers amplified the CDR3 regions for these TCR beta libraries. Original analysis: Across the samples, identification revealed 60 to 75 TRBV and 15 or so TRBJ segments. TCRdb re-analysed the multiplex PCR reads in MiXCR, keeping a single row per CDR3 protein. The V and J calls here are based on TCRdb, not the publication. The sample contains 250,000 to 300,000 distinct CDR3 sequences, under 20% of which appear only once. The V end lost 0 bases, the J end lost 6 bases, and 7 bases lay between the germline ends. Germline CDR1 and CDR2: LNHNV and YYDKDF (reference sequence). This CDR3 region has 13 residues. This sample also belongs to another study, concerning T cells in Graves' hyperthyroidism and ophthalmopathy. Per that paper: HTBI primers were used for first-round RT-PCR of the TCR CDR3.

This sample comprised peripheral blood mononuclear cells (PBMCs), obtained at new diagnosis, from a patient treated with antithyroid drugs. This sequence was found in a young woman with Graves disease. This chain joins TRBV15 and TRBJ2-3, with no clear D. The CDR3 DNA reads as TGTGCCACCAGCAGAGATATAACTGATACGCAGTATTTT. Residues: CATSRDITDTQYF.